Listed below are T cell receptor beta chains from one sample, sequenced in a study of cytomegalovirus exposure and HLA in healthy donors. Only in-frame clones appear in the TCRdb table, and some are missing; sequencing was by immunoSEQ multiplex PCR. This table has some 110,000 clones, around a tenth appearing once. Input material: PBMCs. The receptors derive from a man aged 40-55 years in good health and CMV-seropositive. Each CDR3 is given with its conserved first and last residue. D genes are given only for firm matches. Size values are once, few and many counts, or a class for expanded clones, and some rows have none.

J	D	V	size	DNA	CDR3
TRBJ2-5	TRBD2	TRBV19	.	TGTGCCAGTAGTATGGGTAGCGGGGTCCGGGCCCAGTACTTC	CASSMGSGVRAQYF
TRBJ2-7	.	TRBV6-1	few	TGTGCCAGCAGTGAAGAGGCTGGGACACCATACGAGCAGTACTTC	CASSEEAGTPYEQYF
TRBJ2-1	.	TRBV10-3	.	TGTGCCATCAGTGATGATGGCGTGGCGGAGTTCTTC	CAISDDGVAEFF
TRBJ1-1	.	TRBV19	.	TGTGCCAGTAGTGCCCAGGGTGACACTGAAGCTTTCTTT	CASSAQGDTEAFF
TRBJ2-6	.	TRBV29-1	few	TGCAGCGGCCAAACAGGGTCGGAAGGGGCCAACGTCCTGACTTTC	CSGQTGSEGANVLTF
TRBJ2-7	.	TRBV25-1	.	TGTGCCAGCAGTGTGGGGGGTTTGGACTCCTACGAGCAGTACTTC	CASSVGGLDSYEQYF
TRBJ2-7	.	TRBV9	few	TGTGCCAGCAGCGGACGTGACGGTGGGGAGAGCCAGTACTTC	CASSGRDGGESQYF
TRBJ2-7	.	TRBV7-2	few	TGTGCCAGCAGCTTCGGGGTAGGAATGAAGGGAATTAGCTCCTACGAGCAGTACTTC	CASSFGVGMKGISSYEQYF
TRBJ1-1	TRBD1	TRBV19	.	TGTGCCAGTCGACAGGGGGCGGAACTCGGCACTGAAGCTTTCTTT	CASRQGAELGTEAFF
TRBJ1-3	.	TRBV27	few	TGTGCCAGCAGAAACGCAGGGTCTGGAAACACCATATATTTT	CASRNAGSGNTIYF
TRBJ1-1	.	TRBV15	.	TGTGCCACCAGCCGTACACTGAACACTGAAGCTTTCTTT	CATSRTLNTEAFF
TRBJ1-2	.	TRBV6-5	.	TGTGCCAGCAGACCTGCGGCGGGGGTGGGTGGCTACACCTTC	CASRPAAGVGGYTF
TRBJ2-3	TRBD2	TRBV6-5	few	TGTGCCAGCAGTTACGGCGGCGGGAGTCGTTATACGCAGTATTTT	CASSYGGGSRYTQYF
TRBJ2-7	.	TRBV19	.	TGTGCCAGTAGTAAGAGAGGGAATTACGAGCAGTACTTC	CASSKRGNYEQYF
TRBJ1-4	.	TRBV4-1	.	TGCGCCAGCAGCCGCAGGGAAGCAACTAATGAAAAACTGTTTTTT	CASSRREATNEKLFF
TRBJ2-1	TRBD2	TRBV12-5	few	TGTGCTAGTGGTTTGAGGACTAGCGGGAGTGATGAGCAGTTCTTC	CASGLRTSGSDEQFF
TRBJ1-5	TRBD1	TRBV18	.	TGTGCCAGCTCACCACGACAGGGGTCTGGCAATCAGCCCCAGCATTTT	CASSPRQGSGNQPQHF
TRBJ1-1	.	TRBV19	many	TGTGCCAGTAGTATAGAGTCTAATGAAGCTTTCTTT	CASSIESNEAFF
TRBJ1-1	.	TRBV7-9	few	TGTGCCAGCAGCTTCGGCCCGGGAACTGAAGCTTTCTTT	CASSFGPGTEAFF
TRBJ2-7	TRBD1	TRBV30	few	TGTGCCTGGAGTGTCTGGGACAGAAAATACGAGCAGTACTTC	CAWSVWDRKYEQYF
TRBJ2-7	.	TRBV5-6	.	TGTGCCAGCAGCGTGAGCTCCTACGAGCAGTACTTC	CASSVSSYEQYF
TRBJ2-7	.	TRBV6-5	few	TGTGCCAGCAGTATCCGGGACAACTACGAGCAGTACTTC	CASSIRDNYEQYF
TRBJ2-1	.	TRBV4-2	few	TGTGCCAGCAGCCAAGTCGGAGGTCTGGACAATGAGCAGTTCTTC	CASSQVGGLDNEQFF
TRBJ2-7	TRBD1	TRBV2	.	TGTGCCAGCAGTGTTGTACAGGGGGCGAGCGAGCAGTACTTC	CASSVVQGASEQYF
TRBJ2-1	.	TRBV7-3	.	TGTGCCAGCAGCTTAACCGGGAGCTCCTACAATGAGCAGTTCTTC	CASSLTGSSYNEQFF
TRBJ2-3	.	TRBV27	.	TGTGCCAGCAGTTCGGCGGCGCTAAGCACAGATACGCAGTATTTT	CASSSAALSTDTQYF
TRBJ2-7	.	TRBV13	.	TGTGCCAGCAGCTTAGGCGCGGGGCGTGAGCAGTACTTC	CASSLGAGREQYF
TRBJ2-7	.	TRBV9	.	TGTGCCAGCAGCGCAGGGGATAGATCCTACGAGCAGTACTTC	CASSAGDRSYEQYF
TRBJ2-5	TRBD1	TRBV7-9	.	TGTGCCAGCAGCCCAAGCGGGACAGGGGAATGGGAGACCCAGTACTTC	CASSPSGTGEWETQYF
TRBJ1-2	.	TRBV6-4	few	TGTGCCAGCATGGGGCTCTATGGCTACACCTTC	CASMGLYGYTF
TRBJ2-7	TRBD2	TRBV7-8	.	TGTGCCAGCAGCCCGACTAGCGGAGCCTACGAGCAGTACTTC	CASSPTSGAYEQYF
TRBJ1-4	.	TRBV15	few	TGTGCCACCGGAAGGGATGGAGGCGAAAAACTGTTTTTT	CATGRDGGEKLFF
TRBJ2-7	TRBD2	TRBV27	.	TGTGCCAGCAGTTTAGGACTAGGCTACGAGCAGTACTTC	CASSLGLGYEQYF
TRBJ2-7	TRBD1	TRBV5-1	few	TGCGCCAGCAGCTTGGGGGGACAGCAATACTACGAGCAGTACTTC	CASSLGGQQYYEQYF
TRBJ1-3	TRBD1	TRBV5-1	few	TGCGCCAGCTCCCCCGGGACAGCTGGAAACACCATATATTTT	CASSPGTAGNTIYF
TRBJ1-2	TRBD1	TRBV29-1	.	TGCAGCGTTCCAAACCGGGACAGGGGGCGAGGGGGCTACACCTTC	CSVPNRDRGRGGYTF
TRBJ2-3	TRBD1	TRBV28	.	TGTGCCAGCAGTGGACAGGCCACAGATACGCAGTATTTT	CASSGQATDTQYF
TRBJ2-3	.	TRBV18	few	TGTGCCAGCTCACCGGGAGTCGGTCGTCGTACGCAGTATTTT	CASSPGVGRRTQYF